The 20 T cell receptor beta chains in this list originate from one sample, sequenced in a study of technical replicates of blood from a handful of donors. Profiling relied on immunoSEQ multiplex PCR, and the TCRdb table lists in-frame clones only, not all of them. The table lists some 10,000 clones, roughly 94% of them singletons. Sequencing was performed on PBMCs. These receptors originate from a human donor in good health.

The V and J genes are TRBV6-5 and TRBJ1-3; tentatively, D is TRBD1 (6 bases). The CDR3 extends over 15 amino acids. V lost 6 bases, J lost 0 bases, and 12 bases lay in between. Germline V gene lookup returns CDR1 MNHEY and CDR2 SVGAGI. CDR3 in DNA: TGTGCCAGCAGCCAAACAGGGATCTCTGGAAACACCATATATTTT. This sequence encodes CASSQTGISGNTIYF.

The chain couples TRBV27 to TRBJ1-1; 10 bases are a match to TRBD1. Germline CDR1 MNHEY, CDR2 SMNVEV (reference sequence). After removal of 7 bases from V and 0 bases from J, the junction contained 11 bases not matched to a gene. The CDR3 is 17 residues long. The CDR3 nucleotides are TGTGCCAGCAACCCCGTGACAGGGGGCCGAATGAACACTGAAGCTTTCTTT. Protein product: CASNPVTGGRMNTEAFF.

The chain recombines TRBV25-1 with TRBJ1-1; no firm D call. V was cut by 4 bases and J by 0 bases, with 6 bases left in between. CDR1 is MGHDK, CDR2 SYGVNS, per germline. The CDR3 spans 13 residues. The CDR3 nucleotides are TGTGCCAGCAGTGCCACTATGAACACTGAAGCTTTCTTT. This encodes CASSATMNTEAFF.

This clone was counted a single time. The chain joins TRBV6-5 to TRBJ2-1; 7 bases agree with TRBD2. Germline V CDR1 and CDR2: MNHEY, SVGAGI. V was pared by 0 bases and J by 5 bases, with 4 bases of the junction left unmatched. CDR3 size: 15 residues. The CDR3 DNA reads TGTGCCAGCAGTTACTCACCGGGAGGCAACAATGAGCAGTTCTTC. It encodes CASSYSPGGNNEQFF.

The J gene is TRBJ1-2, the V gene TRBV11-2; TRBD1 matches 7 bases. Trimming at V came to 6 bases and at J to 4 bases, leaving 5 bases not matched to a gene. The CDR3 totals 13 residues. The germline V gene has CDR1 SGHAT and CDR2 FQNNGV. This CDR3 reads CASSYDRAYGYTF. CDR3 nucleotides: TGTGCCAGCAGTTACGACAGGGCCTATGGCTACACCTTC.

The rearrangement joins TRBV19 to TRBJ1-5; TRBD1 matches 8 bases. CDR1 and CDR2 (germline): LNHDA, SQIVND (reference sequence). The CDR3 is 16 residues long. V was pared by 1 base and J by 4 bases, with 6 bases of the junction left unmatched. The chain's CDR3 is CASSIGWDRLNQPQHF. CDR3 coding DNA: TGTGCCAGTAGTATAGGCTGGGACAGGCTTAATCAGCCCCAGCATTTT.

This rearrangement joins TRBV27 to TRBJ1-3; D ambiguous. Trimming cost V 7 bases and J 2 bases, with 6 bases left between them. This CDR3 comprises 12 residues. Germline CDR1 MNHEY, CDR2 SMNVEV (reference sequence). The DNA for the CDR3 is TGTGCCAGCATTTCCGCTGGAAACACCATATATTTT. This translates into CASISAGNTIYF.

The V call is TRBV30, the J call TRBJ1-5; D unresolved. Deletions cut 1 base from V and 4 bases from J, with 8 bases between. CDR1 and CDR2 from the germline V gene are GTSNPN and SVGIG (reference sequence). The CDR3 is 13 residues long. The CDR3 region is CAWSEHRNQPQHF. DNA of the CDR3: TGTGCCTGGAGTGAACACCGAAATCAGCCCCAGCATTTT.

This clone has only one observation. The chain employs TRBV13 and TRBJ2-3, with D maybe TRBD2 (6 bases). The CDR3 is made up of 16 amino acids. Germline V gene sequence: CDR1 PRHDT, CDR2 FYEKMQ (reference sequence). V lost 3 bases to trimming and J lost 0 bases, with 13 bases between them. This CDR3 is CASSLRRDSSTDTQYF. The CDR3 DNA sequence: TGTGCCAGCAGCTTGCGCCGGGACTCGAGCACAGATACGCAGTATTTT.

The rearrangement joins TRBV9 to TRBJ2-3; the D gene is possibly TRBD2 (7 bases). Trimming removed 2 bases from V and 4 bases from J, with 14 bases in between. CDR1 SGDLS and CDR2 YYNGEE come from the germline V gene. CDR3 length: 15 residues. The CDR3 DNA sequence: TGTGCCAGCAGCGTCGAGGGAGGGGGTCCAGATACGCAGTATTTT. Protein: CASSVEGGGPDTQYF. The full variable domain, its missing parts supplied by reference TRBV9 and TRBJ2-3, is DSGVTQTPKHLITATGQRVTLRCSPRSGDLSVYWYQQSLDQGLQFLIQYYNGEERAKGNILERFSAQQFPDLHSELNLSSLELGDSALYFCASSVEGGGPDTQYFGPGTRLTVL.

The V and J genes are TRBV7-8 and TRBJ2-6; D not certain. Germline CDR1 and CDR2: SGHVS and FQNEAQ. The CDR3 sequence is 17 residues long. V was pared by 1 base and J by 1 base, with 11 bases between. CDR3 DNA sequence: TGTGCCAGCAGCTTAGGGGCCGCAATATCTGGGGCCAACGTCCTGACTTTC. Its translation: CASSLGAAISGANVLTF.

This sequence joins TRBV18 and TRBJ2-5, with 10 bases matching TRBD2. Germline loops: CDR1 KGHSH, CDR2 LQKENI. The CDR3 has 17 residues. Trimming cost V 1 base and J 4 bases; bases outside gene matches: 9. The CDR3 sequence: CASSPRLSGRARETQYF. CDR3 DNA sequence: TGTGCCAGCTCACCACGCCTCAGCGGGAGGGCACGAGAGACCCAGTACTTC.

V and J are TRBV5-4 and TRBJ2-7, with TRBD2 identical over 10 bases. Germline V gene data show CDR1 as SGHNT and CDR2 as YYREEE (reference sequence). The CDR3 extends over 16 amino acids. The V gene end was trimmed by 0 bases and the J gene end by 5 bases; junction bases not matched to a gene: 8. CDR3 region: CASSLGLAGTNDEQYF. For the CDR3, the DNA is TGTGCCAGCAGCTTGGGACTAGCGGGTACTAACGACGAGCAGTACTTC.

This clone occurred a few times. The V gene is TRBV7-6, the J gene TRBJ2-7; TRBD1 is a possible D gene (5 bases). There are 17 residues in the CDR3. Germline CDR1 reads SGHVS; CDR2 reads FNYEAQ. V lost 5 bases to trimming and J lost 4 bases, with 24 bases between them. The CDR3 DNA reads TGTGCCAGCAGCCCCCACGTTGGGGCGAGGAGTGGTTACGAGCAGTACTTC. Translation: CASSPHVGARSGYEQYF.

The V call is TRBV2, the J call TRBJ2-7; 7 bases are shared with TRBD1. CDR3 length: 14 residues. The V gene end was trimmed by 9 bases and the J gene end by 0 bases; junction bases not matched to a gene: 8. Germline CDR1 SNHLY, CDR2 FYNNEI. CDR3 in amino acids: CARRRQGSSYEQYF. CDR3 coding DNA: TGTGCCAGGCGACGACAGGGTTCCTCCTACGAGCAGTACTTC.

The rearrangement links TRBV18 to TRBJ2-7, with 10 bases that match TRBD2. Germline V gene data show CDR1 as KGHSH and CDR2 as LQKENI. This CDR3 contains 17 residues. V shed 2 bases and J 2 bases; nucleotides not matched to a gene: 9. The CDR3 is CASSPTEASGGPYEQYF. The CDR3 bases are TGTGCCAGCTCACCAACGGAGGCTAGCGGGGGCCCCTACGAGCAGTACTTC.

The chain employs TRBV5-1 and TRBJ2-1; TRBD2 matches at 8 bases. The germline V gene has CDR1 SGHRS and CDR2 YFSETQ. V was pared by 1 base and J by 5 bases, with 5 bases of the junction left unmatched. This CDR3 is built from 15 residues. The CDR3 protein is CASSLSGTRNNEQFF. CDR3 sequence (DNA): TGCGCCAGCAGCTTGTCCGGGACTAGGAACAATGAGCAGTTCTTC.

The chain links TRBV28 to TRBJ1-3; unclear D gene. This CDR3 region has 14 residues. Between the trimmed V and J ends, which lost 5 bases and 0 bases, there was a span of 8 bases. Germline CDR1 MDHEN, CDR2 SYDVKM. The CDR3 region is CASSTSGSGNTIYF. The CDR3 region has the DNA TGTGCCAGCAGTACGAGCGGCTCTGGAAACACCATATATTTT.

The J gene is TRBJ2-5, the V gene TRBV29-1; 8 bases are a match to TRBD1. With 6 bases clipped from V and 5 bases from J, the junction kept 5 bases outside the gene matches. The CDR3 is made up of 12 amino acids. The germline V gene encodes CDR1 SQVTM and CDR2 ANQGSEA. CDR3 sequence (DNA): TGCAGCGTCGAGGGACAGGTGGAGACCCAGTACTTC. This translates into CSVEGQVETQYF.

This clone has only one observation. This rearrangement joins TRBV30 to TRBJ2-1, with 10 bases identical to TRBD1. CDR1 and CDR2 (germline): GTSNPN, SVGIG (reference sequence). The CDR3 covers 14 residues. The V and J ends lost 3 bases and 8 bases, in that order; junction bases with no gene match: 7. CDR3 nucleotide sequence: TGTGCCTGGAGCCGGGACAGGGGAGTGGATGAGCAGTTCTTC. Protein product: CAWSRDRGVDEQFF.